This TCR beta chain emerged from a study of blood T cell repertoires in COVID-19. About the research overall: Specimens from acute and convalescent COVID-19 originated in the United States, Italy and Spain. PBMCs, B-cell-depleted T cells, or T cells were the source of the cDNA or gDNA that made up the material.

CDR3 length: 10 residues. Germline V CDR1 and CDR2: SGDLS, YYNGEE. V shed 7 bases and J shed 14 bases, with 13 bases lying between them. Clones were read by immunoSEQ multiplex PCR, and TCRdb kept only the in-frame ones, dropping some. The data show roughly 120,000 clones, 80% to 90% seen once. This clonotype originated in a woman aged 45-59 years with acute or convalescent COVID-19. Sequences were obtained from peripheral blood. The chain combines TRBV9 with TRBJ1-3; D perhaps matches TRBD1 (5 bases). The CDR3 reads CASGKDILYF. The CDR3 DNA is TGTGCCAGCGGGAAGGACATACTATATTTT.